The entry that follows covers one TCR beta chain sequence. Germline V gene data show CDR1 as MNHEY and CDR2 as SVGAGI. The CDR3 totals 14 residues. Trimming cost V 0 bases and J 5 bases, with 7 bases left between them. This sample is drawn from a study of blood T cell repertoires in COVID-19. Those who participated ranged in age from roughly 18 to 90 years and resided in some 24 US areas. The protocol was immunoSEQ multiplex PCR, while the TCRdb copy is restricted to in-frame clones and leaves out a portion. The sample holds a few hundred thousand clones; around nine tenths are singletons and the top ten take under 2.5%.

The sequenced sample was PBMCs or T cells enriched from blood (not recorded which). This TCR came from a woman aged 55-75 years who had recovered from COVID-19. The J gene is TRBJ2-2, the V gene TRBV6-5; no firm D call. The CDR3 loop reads CASSYSSRTGELFF. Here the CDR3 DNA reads TGTGCCAGCAGTTACTCGTCCAGGACCGGGGAGCTGTTTTTT.